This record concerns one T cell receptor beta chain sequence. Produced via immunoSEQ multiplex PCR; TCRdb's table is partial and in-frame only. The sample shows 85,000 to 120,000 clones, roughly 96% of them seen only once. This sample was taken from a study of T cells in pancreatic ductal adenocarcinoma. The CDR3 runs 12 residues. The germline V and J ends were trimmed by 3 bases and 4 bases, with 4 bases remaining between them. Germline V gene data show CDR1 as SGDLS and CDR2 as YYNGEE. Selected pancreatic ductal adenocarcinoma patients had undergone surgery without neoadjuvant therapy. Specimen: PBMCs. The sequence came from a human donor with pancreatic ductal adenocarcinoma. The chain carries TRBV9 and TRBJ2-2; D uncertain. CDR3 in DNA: TGTGCCAGCAGCGCGGGCACCGGGGAGCTGTTTTTT. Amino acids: CASSAGTGELFF. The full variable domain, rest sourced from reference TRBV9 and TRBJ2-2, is DSGVTQTPKHLITATGQRVTLRCSPRSGDLSVYWYQQSLDQGLQFLIQYYNGEERAKGNILERFSAQQFPDLHSELNLSSLELGDSALYFCASSAGTGELFFGEGSRLTVL.